This is a list of T cell receptor beta chains from one sample in a study of beta chain features in type 1 diabetes. Sequencing was performed with immunoSEQ multiplex PCR; in TCRdb, only in-frame clones are kept and a portion is missing. The sample lists 400,000 to 550,000 clones, over 10% occurring once. Sequenced sample: naive CD4+ T cells from blood. These receptor sequences come from a woman under 30 in good health. Each CDR3 is given with its conserved first and last residue. D genes are given only for firm matches. Expanded clones get a size class; other rows say once, few or many, or leave the size out.

CASKARVNTGELFF,TGTGCCAGCAAGGCTAGGGTTAACACCGGGGAGCTGTTTTTT,.,.,TRBJ2-2,TRBV7-9
CASSPRGTDTQYF,TGTGCCAGCTCACCGCGGGGGACAGATACGCAGTATTTT,TRBD2,.,TRBJ2-3,TRBV18
CASSLGLGGYNEQFF,TGTGCCAGCAGCTTAGGACTAGGAGGCTACAATGAGCAGTTCTTC,.,.,TRBJ2-1,TRBV7-2
CASSAQGVKNIQYF,TGTGCCAGCAGCGCTCAGGGTGTCAAAAACATTCAGTACTTC,.,.,TRBJ2-4,TRBV9
CATSRGRGTDTQYF,TGTGCCACCAGCAGGGGGAGGGGCACAGATACGCAGTATTTT,TRBD2,.,TRBJ2-3,TRBV15
CASSVSWVLNEQFF,TGTGCCAGCAGCGTAAGTTGGGTGCTAAATGAGCAGTTCTTC,.,few,TRBJ2-1,TRBV9
CASSQERQRSYEQYF,TGTGCCAGCAGCCAAGAACGGCAGCGTTCCTACGAGCAGTACTTC,.,.,TRBJ2-7,TRBV14
CASSYRRDFILQFF,TGTGCCAGCAGTTACCGGCGGGACTTTATCTTACAGTTCTTC,.,.,TRBJ2-1,TRBV28
CSVASSGRNQPQHF,TGCAGCGTTGCTTCCTCGGGACGTAATCAGCCCCAGCATTTT,.,.,TRBJ1-5,TRBV29-1
CSAGTPAFF,TGCAGTGCTGGGACTCCAGCTTTCTTT,.,.,TRBJ1-1,TRBV20-1
CASSFEPGRDTQYF,TGTGCCAGCAGCTTTGAGCCCGGGAGGGATACGCAGTATTTT,TRBD2,few,TRBJ2-3,TRBV7-2
CASSLYQGHNQPQHF,TGTGCCAGCAGTTTATATCAGGGACACAATCAGCCCCAGCATTTT,.,few,TRBJ1-5,TRBV28
CASSLGSGTTQGDTQYF,TGTGCCAGCAGCTTAGGGTCCGGGACTACACAAGGAGATACGCAGTATTTT,TRBD2,.,TRBJ2-3,TRBV7-9
CASSLNPEGNLHF,TGTGCCAGCAGCTTAAACCCCGAGGGGAACCTCCACTTT,.,once,TRBJ1-6,TRBV7-9
CASSFMGQDYEQYF,TGTGCCAGCAGCTTCATGGGACAGGACTACGAGCAGTACTTC,TRBD1,.,TRBJ2-7,TRBV7-9
CASSLVPGPNTGELFF,TGCGCCAGCAGCTTGGTCCCGGGGCCGAACACCGGGGAGCTGTTTTTT,.,.,TRBJ2-2,TRBV5-1
CRPTDSLIF,TGCAGGCCTACGGACAGCCTTATTTTT,.,.,TRBJ1-5,TRBV29-1
CASSLNGEAFF,TGTGCCAGCAGCTTAAACGGTGAAGCTTTCTTT,.,.,TRBJ1-1,TRBV11-2
CASSPTGSSTDTQYF,TGTGCCAGCAGCCCGACCGGCTCTAGCACAGATACGCAGTATTTT,.,few,TRBJ2-3,TRBV7-2
CASSLTSYQETQYF,TGTGCCAGCAGCCTGACTAGCTACCAAGAGACCCAGTACTTC,TRBD2,few,TRBJ2-5,TRBV7-9
CASSQRGLAGGTEQFF,TGTGCCAGCAGCCAACGGGGCCTAGCGGGAGGAACAGAGCAGTTCTTC,TRBD2,few,TRBJ2-1,TRBV5-4
CASSFWQGASTVQYF,TGTGCCAGCAGCTTCTGGCAGGGGGCGAGCACAGTTCAGTACTTC,TRBD1,.,TRBJ2-4,TRBV7-9
CASSLSGRTTDTQYF,TGTGCCAGCAGCCTTAGCGGGAGGACGACAGATACGCAGTATTTT,TRBD2,few,TRBJ2-3,TRBV7-9
CASSLSLSGANVLTF,TGTGCCAGCAGCCTCAGCCTCTCTGGGGCCAACGTCCTGACTTTC,.,few,TRBJ2-6,TRBV11-3
CASSNRDTKAKNIQYF,TGCGCCAGCAGCAACCGGGACACTAAAGCCAAAAACATTCAGTACTTC,.,.,TRBJ2-4,TRBV5-1
CATREINQPQHF,TGTGCCACCAGGGAGATCAATCAGCCCCAGCATTTT,.,.,TRBJ1-5,TRBV15
CAVSFGQGNTEAFF,TGTGCCGTATCTTTTGGACAGGGGAACACTGAAGCTTTCTTT,TRBD1,.,TRBJ1-1,TRBV10-3
CASRDAGTGGYNSPLHF,TGTGCCAGCAGGGACGCCGGGACAGGGGGTTATAATTCACCCCTCCACTTT,TRBD1,few,TRBJ1-6,TRBV25-1
CASSYEGSSPLHF,TGTGCCAGCAGTTACGAAGGCAGTTCACCCCTCCACTTT,.,few,TRBJ1-6,TRBV6-5
CASSPRTDSTDTQYF,TGTGCCAGCTCACCCCGGACAGATAGCACAGATACGCAGTATTTT,.,.,TRBJ2-3,TRBV18
CASSHGLVTEAFF,TGTGCCAGCAGCCACGGCCTGGTGACTGAAGCTTTCTTT,.,few,TRBJ1-1,TRBV14
CASSQAQLAGGLTDTQYF,TGTGCCAGCAGCCAAGCCCAACTAGCGGGAGGACTCACAGATACGCAGTATTTT,TRBD2,.,TRBJ2-3,TRBV4-2
CASRPLRAGPGYEQYF,TGTGCCAGCAGGCCATTGCGAGCGGGACCGGGCTACGAGCAGTACTTC,TRBD2,.,TRBJ2-7,TRBV11-2
CASSVDSGRYNEQFF,TGTGCCAGCAGCGTGGATAGCGGGAGATACAATGAGCAGTTCTTC,TRBD2,few,TRBJ2-1,TRBV9
CASRPEWNTEAFF,TGTGCCAGCAGGCCGGAGTGGAACACTGAAGCTTTCTTT,.,.,TRBJ1-1,TRBV2
CASSPLGRPTDTQYF,TGTGCCAGCAGCCCTTTAGGACGGCCCACAGATACGCAGTATTTT,.,few,TRBJ2-3,TRBV7-2